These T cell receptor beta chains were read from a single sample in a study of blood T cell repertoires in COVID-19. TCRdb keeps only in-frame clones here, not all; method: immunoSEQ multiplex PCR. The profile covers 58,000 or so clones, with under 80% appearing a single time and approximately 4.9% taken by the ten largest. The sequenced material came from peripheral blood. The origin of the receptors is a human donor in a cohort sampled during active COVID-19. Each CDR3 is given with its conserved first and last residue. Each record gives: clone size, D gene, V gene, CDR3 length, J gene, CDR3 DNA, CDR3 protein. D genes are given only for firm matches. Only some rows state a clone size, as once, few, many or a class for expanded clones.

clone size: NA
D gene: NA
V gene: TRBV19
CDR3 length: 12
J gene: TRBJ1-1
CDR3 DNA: TGTGCCAGTAGGGCAGGGGTCACTGAAGCTTTCTTT
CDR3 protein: CASRAGVTEAFF

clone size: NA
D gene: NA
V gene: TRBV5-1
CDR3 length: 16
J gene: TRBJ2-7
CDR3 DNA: TGCGCCAGCAGCCGTGTGAGGGCAGGGGCGGATTACGAGCAGTACTTC
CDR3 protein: CASSRVRAGADYEQYF

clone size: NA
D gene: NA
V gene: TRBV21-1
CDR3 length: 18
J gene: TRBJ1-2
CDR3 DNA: TGTGCCAGCAGCAAAAAGGGGTCACCGACAGAGAGGAACTATGGCTACACCTTC
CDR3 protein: CASSKKGSPTERNYGYTF

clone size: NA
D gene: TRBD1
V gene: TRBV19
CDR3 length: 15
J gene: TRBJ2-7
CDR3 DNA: TGTGCCAGTAGTATATCACAGGGGTGGGCCTACGAGCAGTACTTC
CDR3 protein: CASSISQGWAYEQYF

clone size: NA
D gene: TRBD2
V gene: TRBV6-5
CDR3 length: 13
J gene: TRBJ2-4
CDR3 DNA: TGTGCCAGCAAGGCGGGGGGGTTGGGCATTCAGTACTTC
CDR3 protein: CASKAGGLGIQYF

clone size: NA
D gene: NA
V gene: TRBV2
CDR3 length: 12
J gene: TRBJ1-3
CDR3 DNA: TGTGCCAGCTCAGACAGGGGAAACACCATATATTTT
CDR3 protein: CASSDRGNTIYF

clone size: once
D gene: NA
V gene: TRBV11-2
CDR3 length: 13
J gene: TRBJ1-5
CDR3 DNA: TGTGCCAGCAGCTTCAATAGCAATCAGCCCCAGCATTTT
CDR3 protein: CASSFNSNQPQHF

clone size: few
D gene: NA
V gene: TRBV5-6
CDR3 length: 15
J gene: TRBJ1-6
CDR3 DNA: TGTGCCAGCAGCTTGATTCGACTGACGAATTCACCCCTCCACTTT
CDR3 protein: CASSLIRLTNSPLHF

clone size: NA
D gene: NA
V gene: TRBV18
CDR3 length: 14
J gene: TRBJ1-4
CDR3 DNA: TGTGCCAGCTCACCAGCAGGGGTGGCGGAAAAACTGTTTTTT
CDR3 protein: CASSPAGVAEKLFF

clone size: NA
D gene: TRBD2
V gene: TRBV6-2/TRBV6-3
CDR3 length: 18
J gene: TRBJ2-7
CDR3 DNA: TGTGCCAGCAGCCATCCGGACAGGACTAGCGGGGTCTCCTACGAGCAGTACTTC
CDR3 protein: CASSHPDRTSGVSYEQYF

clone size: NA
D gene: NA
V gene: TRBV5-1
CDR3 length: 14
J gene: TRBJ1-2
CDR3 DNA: TGCGCCAGCAGCTTGACAGTCACTAACTATGGCTACACCTTC
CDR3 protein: CASSLTVTNYGYTF

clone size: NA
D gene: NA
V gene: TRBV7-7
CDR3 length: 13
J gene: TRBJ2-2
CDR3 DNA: TGTGCTAGCAGCAAAGACTGGACCGGGGAGCTGTTTTTT
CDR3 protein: CASSKDWTGELFF

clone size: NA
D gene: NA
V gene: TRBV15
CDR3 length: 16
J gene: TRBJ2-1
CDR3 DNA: TGTGCCACCAGCAGTGGCTTAGGGGGACTATACAATGAGCAGTTCTTC
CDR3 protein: CATSSGLGGLYNEQFF

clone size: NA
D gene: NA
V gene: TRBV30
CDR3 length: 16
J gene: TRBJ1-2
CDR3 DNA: TGTGCCTGGAGTGTACGTTCGGGGGGGGTTAACTATGGCTACACCTTC
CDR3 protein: CAWSVRSGGVNYGYTF

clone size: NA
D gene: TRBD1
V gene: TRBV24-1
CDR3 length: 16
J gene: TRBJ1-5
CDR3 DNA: TGTGCCACCAGTGATTTCCCACAGGGGTACAATCAGCCCCAGCATTTT
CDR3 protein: CATSDFPQGYNQPQHF

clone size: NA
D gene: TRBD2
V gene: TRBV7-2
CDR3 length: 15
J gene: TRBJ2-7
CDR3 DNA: TGTGCCAGCAGCTTAGGCGGGGGGCAAAGGTACGAGCAGTACTTC
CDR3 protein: CASSLGGGQRYEQYF

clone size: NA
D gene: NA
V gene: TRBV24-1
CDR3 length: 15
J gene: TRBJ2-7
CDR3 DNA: TGTGCCACCTCCAGTGGGGGCGCGGGCTCCTACGAGCAGTACTTC
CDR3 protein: CATSSGGAGSYEQYF

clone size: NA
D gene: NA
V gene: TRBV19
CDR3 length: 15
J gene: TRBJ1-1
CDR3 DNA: TGTGCCAGTAGTATGGGGCCCGCGTCAAACACTGAAGCTTTCTTT
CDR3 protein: CASSMGPASNTEAFF

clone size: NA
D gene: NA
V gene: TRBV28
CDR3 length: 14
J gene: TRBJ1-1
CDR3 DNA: TGTGCCAGCAGTGTCCTAGGGGCGAACACTGAAGCTTTCTTT
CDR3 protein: CASSVLGANTEAFF

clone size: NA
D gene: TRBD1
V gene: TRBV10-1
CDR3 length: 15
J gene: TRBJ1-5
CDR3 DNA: TGCGCCAGCAGTGGTGGGACAGGGTTTTGGCAGCCCCAGCATTTT
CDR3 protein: CASSGGTGFWQPQHF

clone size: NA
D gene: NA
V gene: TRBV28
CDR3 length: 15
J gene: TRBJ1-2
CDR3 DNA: TGTGCCAGCAGTGCCCGGACAGCCCTATTCTATGGCTACACCTTC
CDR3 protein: CASSARTALFYGYTF

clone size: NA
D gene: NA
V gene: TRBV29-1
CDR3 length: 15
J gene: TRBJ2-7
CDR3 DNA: TGCAGCGTAGAACTGACAGGCAGTCGCTCCTACGAGCAGTACTTC
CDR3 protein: CSVELTGSRSYEQYF

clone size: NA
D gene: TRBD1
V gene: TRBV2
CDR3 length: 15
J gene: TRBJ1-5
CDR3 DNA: TGTGCCAGCAAATCGGACAGGACCAGCAATCAGCCCCAGCATTTT
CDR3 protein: CASKSDRTSNQPQHF

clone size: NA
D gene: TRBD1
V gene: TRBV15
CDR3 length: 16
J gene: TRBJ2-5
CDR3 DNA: TGTGCCACCAGCAGAGGGACAACAGGGGTGCAGGAGACCCAGTACTTC
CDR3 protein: CATSRGTTGVQETQYF

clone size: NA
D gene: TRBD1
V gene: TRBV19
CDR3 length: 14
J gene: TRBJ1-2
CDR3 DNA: TGTGCCAGTACCGCCGCGGACAGGGCCTATGGCTACACCTTC
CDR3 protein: CASTAADRAYGYTF